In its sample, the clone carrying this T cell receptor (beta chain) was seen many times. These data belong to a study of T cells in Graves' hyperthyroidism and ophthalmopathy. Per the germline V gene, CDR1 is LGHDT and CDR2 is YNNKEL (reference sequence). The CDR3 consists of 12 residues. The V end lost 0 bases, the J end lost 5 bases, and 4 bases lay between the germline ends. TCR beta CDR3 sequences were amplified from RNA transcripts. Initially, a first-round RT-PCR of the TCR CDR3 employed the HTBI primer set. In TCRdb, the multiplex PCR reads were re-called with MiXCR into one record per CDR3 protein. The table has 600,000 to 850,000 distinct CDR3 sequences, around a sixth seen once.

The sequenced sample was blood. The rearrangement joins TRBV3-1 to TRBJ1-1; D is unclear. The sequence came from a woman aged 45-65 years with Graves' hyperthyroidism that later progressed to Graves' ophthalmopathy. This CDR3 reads CASSQDRTEAFF. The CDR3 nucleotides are TGTGCCAGCAGCCAAGACAGAACTGAAGCTTTCTTT.